These 20 T cell receptor beta chains came from one sample sequenced in a study of blood T cell repertoires in COVID-19. Profiled with immunoSEQ multiplex PCR; TCRdb holds only in-frame clones, not every one. The table includes tens of thousands of clones, about 71% detected once. The sample consisted of peripheral blood. These TCRs come from an older woman with acute or convalescent COVID-19.

This rearrangement joins TRBV7-9 to TRBJ1-4; tentatively, D is TRBD1 (6 bases). Germline V gene lookup returns CDR1 SEHNR and CDR2 FQNEAQ (reference sequence). The CDR3 length is 16 residues. Deletions cut 3 bases from V and 4 bases from J, with 15 bases between. CDR3 loop: CASSLRSGGINEKLFF. In DNA, the CDR3 is TGTGCCAGCAGCTTGAGGTCGGGGGGCATTAATGAAAAACTGTTTTTT.

The V and J genes are TRBV23-1 and TRBJ2-3; possibly TRBD1 for D (8 bases). TRBV23-1 is sorted into the ORF group, with uncertain function. CDR3 size: 18 residues. V was trimmed by 0 bases and J by 3 bases, leaving 19 bases between them. Written as DNA, the CDR3 is TGCGCCAGCAGTCAATCTGAGCGGGACAGGTCAGAGACAGATACGCAGTATTTT. This encodes CASSQSERDRSETDTQYF.

V is TRBV11-2 and J is TRBJ1-4; D is perhaps TRBD1 (6 bases). This CDR3 has 15 amino acids. V was cut by 3 bases and J by 11 bases, with 19 bases left in between. The germline CDR1 and CDR2 sequences are SGHAT and FQNNGV. The CDR3 loop reads CASSFGRGAEEKLFF. The DNA for the CDR3 is TGTGCCAGCAGCTTCGGGAGGGGGGCAGAGGAGAAACTGTTTTTT.

The chain has TRBV4-1 and TRBJ2-1, with 12 bases identical to TRBD2. The ends lost 5 bases at V and 2 bases at J; junction bases unmatched: 4. CDR3 size: 16 residues. Germline-derived CDR1 and CDR2 are MGHRA and YSYEKL. DNA of the CDR3: TGCGCCAGCAGCGGACTAGCGGGGAGCCCCTACAATGAGCAGTTCTTC. The encoded protein is CASSGLAGSPYNEQFF.

The rearrangement joins TRBV6-1 to TRBJ1-2; D is possibly TRBD1 (6 bases). The V gene's germline CDR1 is MNHNS and CDR2 SASEGT. The CDR3 contains 16 residues. V lost 1 base, J lost 2 bases, and 14 bases lay in between. The CDR3 sequence: CASSEVWGGRNYGYTF. Written as DNA, the CDR3 is TGTGCCAGCAGTGAAGTATGGGGGGGGCGGAACTATGGCTACACCTTC.

The chain links TRBV18 to TRBJ1-4, with 9 positions matching TRBD1. The CDR3 is made up of 15 amino acids. Germline CDR1 KGHSH, CDR2 LQKENI. J was trimmed by 4 bases and V by 4 bases; bases with no gene match: 4. The CDR3 DNA sequence: TGTGCCAGCTCACTGGGGACAGGGAATAATGAAAAACTGTTTTTT. It codes for CASSLGTGNNEKLFF.

The chain couples TRBV6-5 to TRBJ2-7; D may be TRBD1 (6 bases). Deletions cut 2 bases from V and 9 bases from J, with 8 bases between. There are 11 residues in the CDR3. In germline, CDR1 is MNHEY, CDR2 SVGAGI. The CDR3 spells CASSYGGVQYF. The CDR3 region has the DNA TGTGCCAGCAGTTACGGGGGCGTGCAGTACTTC.

V is TRBV12-3 or TRBV12-4 and J is TRBJ1-2; D gene unclear. The V end was cut by 10 bases, the J end by 4 bases, with 10 bases between. There are 11 residues in the CDR3. Here the CDR3 reads CATSPGYGYTF. The CDR3 nucleotides are TGTGCCACCTCACCGGGCTATGGCTACACCTTC.

This chain uses TRBV6-5 with TRBJ1-1, with D tentatively TRBD1 (5 bases). The CDR3 loop spans 13 amino acids. Germline loops: CDR1 MNHEY, CDR2 SVGAGI. V dropped 6 bases and J dropped 6 bases, with 14 bases sitting between them. The CDR3 spells CASRIAGFAEAFF. For the CDR3, the DNA is TGTGCCAGCAGAATAGCAGGGTTCGCTGAAGCTTTCTTT.

The CDR3 coding sequence is TGTGCCAGCAGCTCACTAGCGGGAGACTACAATGAGCAGTTCTTC. The encoded protein is CASSSLAGDYNEQFF. This chain joins TRBV7-3 and TRBJ2-1; 11 bases match TRBD2. The CDR3 runs 15 residues. J was trimmed by 3 bases and V by 4 bases; bases with no gene match: 2. Germline V gene data show CDR1 as SGHTA and CDR2 as FQGTGA.

J is TRBJ1-6 and V is TRBV10-2; D is perhaps TRBD1 (6 bases). Trimming removed 4 bases from V and 0 bases from J, with 13 bases in between. The CDR3 runs 17 residues. Germline V gene sequence: CDR1 WSHSY, CDR2 SAAADI. The CDR3 sequence is CASSANRASSYNSPLHF. CDR3 nucleotides: TGCGCCAGCAGTGCCAACAGGGCGAGCTCCTATAATTCACCCCTCCACTTT.

This chain joins TRBV5-1 and TRBJ2-7, with TRBD1 identical over 10 bases. Trimming removed 0 bases from V and 6 bases from J; junction bases left unmatched: 6. CDR1 is SGHRS, CDR2 YFSETQ, per germline. The CDR3 has 15 residues. The CDR3 loop reads CASSLAGDRGGEQYF. The CDR3 coding sequence is TGCGCCAGCAGCTTGGCAGGGGACAGGGGAGGCGAGCAGTACTTC.

This clone occurred many times. The chain joins TRBV6-5 to TRBJ2-7; 12 bases align to TRBD1. Trimming cost V 5 bases and J 5 bases; bases outside gene matches: 4. This CDR3 spans 14 amino acids. In germline, CDR1 is MNHEY, CDR2 SVGAGI. The CDR3 sequence: CASSRDRGPHEQYF. DNA for the CDR3: TGTGCCAGCAGTCGGGACAGGGGGCCCCACGAGCAGTACTTC.

This clone has only one observation. The chain has TRBV5-1 and TRBJ2-1; possible D gene TRBD1, 6 bases. The germline V gene has CDR1 SGHRS and CDR2 YFSETQ. V lost 2 bases, J lost 0 bases, and 12 bases lay in between. This CDR3 contains 16 residues. The CDR3 sequence is CASSFRQASSYNEQFF. In DNA, the CDR3 is TGCGCCAGCAGCTTTCGACAGGCCAGCTCCTACAATGAGCAGTTCTTC.

V and J are TRBV19 and TRBJ2-5; TRBD1 matches 9 bases. The CDR3 covers 15 residues. CDR1 is LNHDA, CDR2 SQIVND, per germline (reference sequence). J gave up 3 bases and V 7 bases, and 9 bases lay outside the gene matches. This CDR3 reads CASMGSRTGEETQYF. CDR3 DNA sequence: TGTGCCAGTATGGGCAGCCGGACAGGGGAAGAGACCCAGTACTTC.

The V gene is TRBV28, the J gene TRBJ2-3; 9 nucleotides align to TRBD1. The V segment lost 4 bases and the J segment 5 bases; nucleotides outside the gene matches: 7. The V gene's germline CDR1 is MDHEN and CDR2 SYDVKM. CDR3 length: 15 amino acids. CDR3 residues: CASSYRDRVRDTQYF. CDR3 sequence (DNA): TGTGCCAGCAGTTACCGGGACAGGGTGAGAGATACGCAGTATTTT.

The chain is built from TRBV3-1 (or the pseudogene TRBV3-2) and TRBJ2-1; D may be TRBD2 (6 bases). Germline-derived CDR1 and CDR2 are LGHDT and YNNKEL (reference sequence). Trimming took 3 bases from V and 10 from J, leaving 13 bases between them. The CDR3 covers 13 residues. CDR3 region: CASSQTPGREQFF. CDR3 in DNA: TGTGCCAGCAGCCAGACTCCCGGGAGAGAGCAGTTCTTC.

This chain uses TRBV7-9 with TRBJ1-3; no definite D call. This CDR3 has 15 residues. Germline V gives CDR1 SEHNR, CDR2 FQNEAQ (reference sequence). The V end lost 5 bases, the J end lost 0 bases, and 11 bases lay between the germline ends. The CDR3 DNA reads TGTGCCAGCAGCCCGGCGGTCAGCTCTGGAAACACCATATATTTT. It translates to CASSPAVSSGNTIYF.

This clone was picked up a small number of times. The CDR3 spells CASSLPGQSNQPQHF. The CDR3 DNA is TGTGCCAGCAGCTTACCGGGACAGAGCAATCAGCCCCAGCATTTT. The rearrangement joins TRBV6-6 to TRBJ1-5; 7 bases match TRBD1. Germline V gene sequence: CDR1 MNHNY, CDR2 SVGAGI (reference sequence). V gave up 6 bases and J gave up 1 base; unmatched junction bases: 6. This CDR3 region has 15 residues.

The CDR3 region has the DNA TGTGCCATCAGTGAGTCGAGGGATGAAGCTTTCTTT. Residues: CAISESRDEAFF. The chain is built from TRBV10-3 and TRBJ1-1; no definite D call. V gave up 0 bases and J gave up 7 bases, with 6 bases separating them. Germline CDR1 and CDR2: ENHRY and SYGVKD. CDR3 length: 12 residues.